These 12 T cell receptor beta chains originate from one sample sequenced in a study of T cells in Graves' hyperthyroidism and ophthalmopathy. From RNA transcripts, TCR beta CDR3 regions were amplified. The TCR CDR3 was amplified in a first-round RT-PCR using the HTBI primer set. TCRdb itself ran the multiplex PCR reads through MiXCR, one entry per CDR3 protein. The sample has 700,000 or so distinct CDR3 sequences, about 15% seen once; the top ten hold under 10%. Input material: blood. Receptors originate from a young man with Graves' hyperthyroidism.

This clonotype was counted between two and nine times. This chain connects TRBV14 to TRBJ2-7, with 15 bases identical to TRBD2. Germline V CDR1 and CDR2: SGHDN, FVKESK. J gave up 3 bases and V 4 bases, and 10 bases lay outside the gene matches. This CDR3 comprises 18 residues. CDR3 DNA: TGTGCCAGCAGCCCGGATCGGTTGGGACTAGCGGGGGGCTACGAGCAGTACTTC. It specifies CASSPDRLGLAGGYEQYF.

The V and J genes are TRBV12-3 or TRBV12-4 and TRBJ2-1; 10 bases line up with TRBD2. The CDR3 has 16 amino acids. Trimming removed 6 bases from V and 2 bases from J; junction bases left unmatched: 7. CDR3 in amino acids: CASRQPGLATYNEQFF. CDR3 DNA: TGTGCCAGCAGACAACCGGGACTAGCGACCTACAATGAGCAGTTCTTC.

This clonotype was found many times. This chain joins TRBV28 and TRBJ2-3; 14 bases match TRBD2. Germline trimming cut 6 bases from V and 4 bases from J; bases unmatched to any gene: 9. Germline V gene sequence: CDR1 MDHEN, CDR2 SYDVKM. This CDR3 contains 17 residues. CDR3 protein: CASRNPGLAGVADTQYF. CDR3 bases: TGTGCCAGCAGGAACCCGGGACTAGCGGGAGTAGCAGATACGCAGTATTTT.

The chain couples TRBV5-8 to TRBJ1-1; unclear D gene. The CDR3 consists of 14 residues. The germline V and J ends were trimmed by 1 base and 2 bases, with 9 bases remaining between them. Germline V gene data show CDR1 as SGHTS and CDR2 as YDEGEE. The CDR3 DNA sequence: TGTGCCAGCAGCTTGAGGATCCGCAACACTGAAGCTTTCTTT. Translated, it gives CASSLRIRNTEAFF.

This clonotype was detected only a few times. This chain joins TRBV28 and TRBJ1-1; a weak D match, TRBD1 (6 bases). CDR3 length: 14 amino acids. Looked up from germline, CDR1 is MDHEN and CDR2 is SYDVKM. V lost 5 bases, J lost 5 bases, and 15 bases lay in between. CDR3 sequence: CASSGLGGWTEAFF. In DNA form, the CDR3 reads TGTGCCAGCAGTGGGCTGGGGGGCTGGACTGAAGCTTTCTTT.

This clonotype was counted many times. The chain recombines TRBV28 with TRBJ1-1; a weak D match, TRBD1 (6 bases). Between the trimmed V and J ends, which lost 6 bases and 1 base, there was a span of 18 bases. CDR3 length: 16 amino acids. CDR1 MDHEN and CDR2 SYDVKM come from the germline V gene. The CDR3 region has the DNA TGTGCCAGCAGCCCCTTGGGATCGGACAGGAACACTGAAGCTTTCTTT. This translates into CASSPLGSDRNTEAFF.

This clonotype was found many times. The J gene is TRBJ1-1, the V gene TRBV28; D is perhaps TRBD1 (5 bases). Trimming removed 2 bases at V and 6 bases at J, with 13 bases between. In germline, CDR1 is MDHEN, CDR2 SYDVKM. The CDR3 length is 14 residues. The CDR3 here is CASSLRGRGAEAFF. Written as DNA, the CDR3 is TGTGCCAGCAGTTTAAGAGGGCGGGGGGCTGAAGCTTTCTTT.

The gene calls are TRBV12-3 or TRBV12-4 and TRBJ2-1; tentative D call: TRBD2 (6 bases). V shed 4 bases and J shed 4 bases, with 17 bases lying between them. The CDR3 sequence is 16 residues long. The CDR3 bases are TGTGCCAGCAGTTCACCTGGAGGGGCGCCTTACAATGAGCAGTTCTTC. Translated: CASSSPGGAPYNEQFF.

This clonotype has at least ten counts. The chain employs TRBV20-1 and TRBJ2-5; D is ambiguous. This CDR3 has 13 amino acids. CDR1 is DFQATT, CDR2 SNEGSKA, per germline (reference sequence). V was clipped by 4 bases and J by 5 bases, with 14 bases between them. Here the CDR3 reads CSAIQIQIETQYF. The CDR3, as DNA: TGCAGTGCTATTCAGATACAGATCGAGACCCAGTACTTC.

This chain links TRBV5-8 with TRBJ2-7, with D possibly matching TRBD1 (6 bases). V was pared by 5 bases and J by 2 bases, with 17 bases between. Germline V gene data show CDR1 as SGHTS and CDR2 as YDEGEE. This CDR3 is 15 amino acids long. This chain's CDR3 is CASRPRAGATYEQYF. Here the CDR3 DNA reads TGTGCCAGCAGACCCCGGGCAGGGGCAACCTACGAGCAGTACTTC.

This clonotype turned up a few times. The chain employs TRBV7-2 and TRBJ2-2; D uncertain. V was shortened by 2 bases and J by 5 bases, with 12 bases between the two germline ends. Germline values: CDR1 SGHTA, CDR2 FQGNSA. This CDR3 comprises 15 residues. For the CDR3, the DNA is TGTGCCAGCAGCTTATCAAGGAGATCTACCGGGGAGCTGTTTTTT. Its translation is CASSLSRRSTGELFF.

Many counts were recorded for this clonotype. The rearrangement links TRBV12-3 or TRBV12-4 to TRBJ1-2, with unresolved D. With 5 bases removed from V and 4 bases from J, the gap between germline ends came to 14 bases. The CDR3 totals 14 residues. This CDR3 reads CASSLPGLFYGYTF. The CDR3 DNA reads TGTGCCAGCAGTCTACCCGGACTGTTCTATGGCTACACCTTC.